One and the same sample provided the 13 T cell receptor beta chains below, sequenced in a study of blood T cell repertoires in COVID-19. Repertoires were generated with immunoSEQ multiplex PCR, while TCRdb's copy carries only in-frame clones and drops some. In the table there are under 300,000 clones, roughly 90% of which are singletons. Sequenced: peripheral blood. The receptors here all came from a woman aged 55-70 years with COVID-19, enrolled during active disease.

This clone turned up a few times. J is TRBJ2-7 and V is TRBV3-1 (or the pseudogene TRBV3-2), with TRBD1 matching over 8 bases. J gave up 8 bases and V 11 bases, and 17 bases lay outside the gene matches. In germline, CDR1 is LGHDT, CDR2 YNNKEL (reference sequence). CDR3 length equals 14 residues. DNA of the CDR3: TGTGCCCCCAGCCAGGACAGGGAGCCCATGAAGCAGTACTTC. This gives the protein CAPSQDREPMKQYF.

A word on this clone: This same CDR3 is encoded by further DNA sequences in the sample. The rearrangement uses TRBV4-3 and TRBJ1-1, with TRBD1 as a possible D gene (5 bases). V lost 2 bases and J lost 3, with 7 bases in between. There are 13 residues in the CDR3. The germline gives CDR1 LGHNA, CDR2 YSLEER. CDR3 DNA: TGCGCCAGCAGCCAAACAGGTGACACTGAAGCTTTCTTT. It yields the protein CASSQTGDTEAFF.

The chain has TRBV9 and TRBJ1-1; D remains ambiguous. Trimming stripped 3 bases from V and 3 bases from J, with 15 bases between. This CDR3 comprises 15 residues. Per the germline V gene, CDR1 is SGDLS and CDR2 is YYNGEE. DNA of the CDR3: TGTGCCAGCAGCGCTGAGGGCACTGGGGACACTGAAGCTTTCTTT. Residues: CASSAEGTGDTEAFF.

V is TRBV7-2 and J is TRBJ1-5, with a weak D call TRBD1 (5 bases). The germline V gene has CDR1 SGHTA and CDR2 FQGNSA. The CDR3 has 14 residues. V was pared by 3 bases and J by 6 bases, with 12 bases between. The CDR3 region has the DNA TGTGCCAGCAGCTTCTCCAGGGATGGTCAGCCCCAGCATTTT. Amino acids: CASSFSRDGQPQHF.

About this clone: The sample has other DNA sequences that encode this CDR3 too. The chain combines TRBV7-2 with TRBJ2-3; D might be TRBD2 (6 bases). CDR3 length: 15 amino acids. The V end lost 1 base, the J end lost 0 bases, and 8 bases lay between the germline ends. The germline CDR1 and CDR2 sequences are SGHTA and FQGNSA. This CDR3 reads CASSLGGTSTDTQYF. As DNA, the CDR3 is TGTGCCAGCAGCTTAGGTGGGACTAGCACAGATACGCAGTATTTT.

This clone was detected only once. CDR3 DNA sequence: TGTGCCAGCAGCCGACCGGACAGGGAGGGGAGTGAGCAGTTCTTC. Translated: CASSRPDREGSEQFF. The rearrangement links TRBV4-2 to TRBJ2-1, with a weak D call TRBD1 (8 bases). Trimming shortened V by 4 bases and J by 9 bases, and 19 bases separated the two germline ends. Germline CDR1 LGHNA, CDR2 YNFKEQ. The CDR3 is 15 amino acids.

The CDR3 loop reads CASSPRSDRAQHF. CDR3 coding DNA: TGTGCCAGCTCACCACGGTCCGACAGAGCCCAGCATTTT. This chain connects TRBV18 to TRBJ1-5; possibly TRBD1 for D (5 bases). V was clipped by 1 base and J by 11 bases, with 12 bases between them. The CDR3 is made up of 13 amino acids. Germline CDR1 reads KGHSH; CDR2 reads LQKENI.

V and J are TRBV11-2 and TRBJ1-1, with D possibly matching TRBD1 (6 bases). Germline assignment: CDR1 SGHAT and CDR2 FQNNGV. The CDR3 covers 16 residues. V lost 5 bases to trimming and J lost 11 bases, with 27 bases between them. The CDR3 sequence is CASSPEGFQAGVVAFF. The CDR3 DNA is TGTGCCAGCAGCCCAGAGGGCTTTCAAGCAGGGGTGGTGGCTTTCTTT. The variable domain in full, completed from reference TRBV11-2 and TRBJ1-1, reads EAGVAQSPRYKIIEKRQSVAFWCNPISGHATLYWYQQILGQGPKLLIQFQNNGVVDDSQLPKDRFSAERLKGVDSTLKIQPAKLEDSAVYLCASSPEGFQAGVVAFFGQGTRLTVV.

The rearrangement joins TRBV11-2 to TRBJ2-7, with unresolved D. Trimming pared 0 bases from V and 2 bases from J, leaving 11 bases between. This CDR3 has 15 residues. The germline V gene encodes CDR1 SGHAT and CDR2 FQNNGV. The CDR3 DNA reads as TGTGCCAGCAGCTTAGACCCAGGTCCAGCCTACGAGCAGTACTTC. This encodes CASSLDPGPAYEQYF.

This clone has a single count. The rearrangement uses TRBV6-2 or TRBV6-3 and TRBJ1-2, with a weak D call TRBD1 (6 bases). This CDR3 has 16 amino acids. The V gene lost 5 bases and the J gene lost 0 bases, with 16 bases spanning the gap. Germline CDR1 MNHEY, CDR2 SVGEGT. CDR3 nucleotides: TGTGCCAGCAGTGGCCCTCGGACAGTGACTAACTATGGCTACACCTTC. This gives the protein CASSGPRTVTNYGYTF.

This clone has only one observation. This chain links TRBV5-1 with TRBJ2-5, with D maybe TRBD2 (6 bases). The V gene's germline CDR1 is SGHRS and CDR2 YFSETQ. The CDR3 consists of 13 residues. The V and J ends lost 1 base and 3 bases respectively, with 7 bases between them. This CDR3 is CASSLSGEETQYF. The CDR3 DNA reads TGCGCCAGCAGCTTGTCGGGGGAAGAGACCCAGTACTTC.

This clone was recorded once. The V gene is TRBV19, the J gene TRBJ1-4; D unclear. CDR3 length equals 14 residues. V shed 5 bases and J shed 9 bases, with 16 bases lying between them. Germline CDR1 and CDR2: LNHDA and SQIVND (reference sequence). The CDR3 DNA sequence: TGTGCCAGTAGTTTCCGGGAGAGGAGAAAAAAACTGTTTTTT. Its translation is CASSFRERRKKLFF.

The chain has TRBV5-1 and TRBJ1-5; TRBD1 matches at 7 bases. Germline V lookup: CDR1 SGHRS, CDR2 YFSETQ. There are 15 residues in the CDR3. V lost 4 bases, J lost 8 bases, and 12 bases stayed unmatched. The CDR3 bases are TGCGCCAGCAGCCTGGGGGGACAGCGGACGGAGCCCCAGCATTTT. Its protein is CASSLGGQRTEPQHF. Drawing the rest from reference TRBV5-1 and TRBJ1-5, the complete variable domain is KAGVTQTPRYLIKTRGQQVTLSCSPISGHRSVSWYQQTPGQGLQFLFEYFSETQRNKGNFPGRFSGRQFSNSRSEMNVSTLELGDSALYLCASSLGGQRTEPQHFGDGTRLSIL.